These T cell receptor beta chains were read from a single sample in a study of blood T cell repertoires in COVID-19. Here immunoSEQ multiplex PCR was the method, and the copy in TCRdb shows in-frame clones only, minus some. The sample carries around 87,000 clones, 89% recorded once. The sample comprised peripheral blood. The receptors originated from a man aged 50-59 years with acute or convalescent COVID-19. Both conserved end residues are part of each CDR3. A D gene is named only where the DNA matches it firmly. Only some rows state a clone size, as once, few, many or a class for expanded clones.

TGCGCCAGCAGCTTGGATGGGGGGAACTATGGCTACACCTTC	CASSLDGGNYGYTF	TRBV5-1	TRBJ1-2	-	-	14
TGTGCCAGCCTAATAATAGATACGCAGTATTTT	CASLIIDTQYF	TRBV6-5	TRBJ2-3	-	-	11
TGTGCCTGGAGCGGGGGTTCGTTTCGGGAGACCCAGTACTTC	CAWSGGSFRETQYF	TRBV30	TRBJ2-5	-	-	14
TGTGCCAGCAGCCAAGGCGGTGAAGATTCACCCCTCCACTTT	CASSQGGEDSPLHF	TRBV4-2	TRBJ1-6	-	-	14
TGTGCCAGCAGCAAAGCGGGCAGGGGGCGCACTGAAGCTTTCTTT	CASSKAGRGRTEAFF	TRBV21-1	TRBJ1-1	-	-	15
TGCGCCAGCAGCTTTAGGGGGGACAGGGTCGGCGAGACCCAGTACTTC	CASSFRGDRVGETQYF	TRBV5-1	TRBJ2-5	-	TRBD1	16
TGTGCCAGCTCACCACAAGAGACTCAGAACACTGAAGCTTTCTTT	CASSPQETQNTEAFF	TRBV18	TRBJ1-1	-	-	15
TGTGCCAGCAGCTTATTAGGGGATGGCGGGCAGTTCTTC	CASSLLGDGGQFF	TRBV7-8	TRBJ2-1	-	-	13
TGTGCCAGCAGCCAAGGGTCCCGGGGGGCTAACGAAAAACTGTTTTTT	CASSQGSRGANEKLFF	TRBV4-2	TRBJ1-4	-	-	16
TGTGCCAGCAGCGCCCTTATAACTAGCGGGGGGGCCTTTTCTAGCACAGATACGCAGTATTTT	CASSALITSGGAFSSTDTQYF	TRBV6-6	TRBJ2-3	-	TRBD2	21
TGTGCCAGCAGCGTCGAATTACAGGGAACTCAGCCCCAGCATTTT	CASSVELQGTQPQHF	TRBV9	TRBJ1-5	-	-	15
TGTGCCAGCAGTTTAGACAGAAACACCATATATTTT	CASSLDRNTIYF	TRBV12-3/TRBV12-4	TRBJ1-3	-	-	12
TGTGCCAGCAGCTTAGCGCAGGGGGCGGTCTACGAGCAGTACTTC	CASSLAQGAVYEQYF	TRBV7-9	TRBJ2-7	few	TRBD1	15
TGCAGCGTTGTCCACCGGGACAGGGGGCGAAATCAGCCCCAGCATTTT	CSVVHRDRGRNQPQHF	TRBV29-1	TRBJ1-5	-	TRBD1	16
TGTGCCAGCAGCTTAGCGGTTTCTAGCGGAAACCAAGAGACCCAGTACTTC	CASSLAVSSGNQETQYF	TRBV7-9	TRBJ2-5	-	TRBD2	17
TGTGCCAGCAGTGATGGCGGGGGCGTATGGAAAGCTTTCTTT	CASSDGGGVWKAFF	TRBV2	TRBJ1-1	once	-	14
TGTGCCAGCAGTACAGCTAGCAATCAGCCCCAGCATTTT	CASSTASNQPQHF	TRBV12-3/TRBV12-4	TRBJ1-5	-	-	13
TGTGCCAGCAGCCCCCAGGGTAACTCCTACAATGAGCAGTTCTTC	CASSPQGNSYNEQFF	TRBV7-3	TRBJ2-1	-	-	15
TGTGCCATCAGTGAGTCCACGAACCCAAGCCACACCGGGGAGCTGTTTTTT	CAISESTNPSHTGELFF	TRBV10-3	TRBJ2-2	-	-	17
TGTGCCAGTAGTATGGGCAGGGTAGGCACTGAAGCTTTCTTT	CASSMGRVGTEAFF	TRBV19	TRBJ1-1	-	-	14
TGTGCCAGCAACAGACAGTACAATCAGCCCCAGCATTTT	CASNRQYNQPQHF	TRBV12-3/TRBV12-4	TRBJ1-5	-	-	13
TGTGCCAGCAAACAGGCATACTACAATGAGCAGTTCTTC	CASKQAYYNEQFF	TRBV6-5	TRBJ2-1	-	-	13
TGTGCCAGCAGAGGGGAGGTGAACACTGAAGCTTTCTTT	CASRGEVNTEAFF	TRBV3-1/TRBV3-2	TRBJ1-1	-	-	13
TGTGCCTGGAGTATCGAGGGGGACCCTCGTCGGACCCAGTACTTC	CAWSIEGDPRRTQYF	TRBV30	TRBJ2-5	-	-	15